This TCR beta chain was found in a study of blood T cell repertoires in COVID-19. Original analysis: Estimation of nucleated cell counts relied on the amplification of reference gene primers. Sequenced by immunoSEQ multiplex PCR; TCRdb stores in-frame clones only, minus some. Clone size and the V and J calls come from that table; the DNA yielded D and trimming. The repertoire holds 100,000 to 150,000 clones, roughly 90% seen once, with around 2% in the top ten. CDR1 and CDR2 from the germline V gene are SGHTA and FQGNSA. Trimming removed 6 bases at V and 3 bases at J, with 11 bases between. The CDR3 has 13 amino acids. This clone has just one count. The Seattle patients, enrolled during active infection, were followed longitudinally.

The chain recombines TRBV7-2 with TRBJ1-1; D is possibly TRBD1 (6 bases). Sequencing was carried out using peripheral blood. This TCR came from a man over 45 with COVID-19, enrolled during active disease. The CDR3 reads CASRRGTHTEAFF. CDR3 nucleotides: TGTGCCAGCAGGAGGGGGACGCACACTGAAGCTTTCTTT.